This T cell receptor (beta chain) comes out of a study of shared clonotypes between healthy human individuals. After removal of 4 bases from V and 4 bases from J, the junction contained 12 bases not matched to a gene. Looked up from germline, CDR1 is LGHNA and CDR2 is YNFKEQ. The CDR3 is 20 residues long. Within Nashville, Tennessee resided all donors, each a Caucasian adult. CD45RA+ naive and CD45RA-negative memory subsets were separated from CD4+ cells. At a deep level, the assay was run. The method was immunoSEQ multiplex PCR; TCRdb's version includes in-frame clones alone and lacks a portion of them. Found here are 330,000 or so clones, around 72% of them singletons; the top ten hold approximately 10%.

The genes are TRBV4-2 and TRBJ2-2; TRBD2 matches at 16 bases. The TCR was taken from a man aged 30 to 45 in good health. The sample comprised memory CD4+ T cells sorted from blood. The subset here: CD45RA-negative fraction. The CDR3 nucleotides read TGTGCCAGCAGCCGTGCCCCCGGGACTAGCGGGAGGGCGGGCACCGGGGAGCTGTTTTTT. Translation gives CASSRAPGTSGRAGTGELFF.